What follows are 20 T cell receptor beta chains derived from one specimen sequenced in a study of blood T cells in healthy people across ages. Sample-barcoded 5' priming and a J-beta primer mix drove a second PCR of about 6 to 12 cycles. TCRdb called the 5' RACE reads again in MiXCR, with one record for every CDR3 protein. The repertoire holds roughly 1.7 million distinct CDR3 sequences, with 30% to 35% as singletons. The sequencing input was blood. The receptors come from a woman aged 30 to 39 in good health.

This clonotype was detected many times. V is TRBV29-1 and J is TRBJ2-3, with unresolved D. V shed 5 bases and J shed 1 base, with 7 bases lying between them. Germline CDR1 SQVTM, CDR2 ANQGSEA. The CDR3 sequence is 12 residues long. The CDR3 here is CSVQDGTDTQYF. Here the CDR3 DNA reads TGCAGCGTTCAGGACGGCACAGATACGCAGTATTTT.

The chain recombines TRBV6-5 with TRBJ1-2, with 7 bases fitting TRBD1. After removal of 5 bases from V and 6 bases from J, the junction contained 9 bases not matched to a gene. Germline assignment: CDR1 MNHEY and CDR2 SVGAGI. There are 14 residues in the CDR3. The chain's CDR3 is CASSTGQSGHGYTF. The CDR3 bases are TGTGCCAGCAGTACGGGACAGTCCGGTCATGGCTACACCTTC.

The rearrangement joins TRBV28 to TRBJ2-1, with 9 nucleotides matching TRBD2. Germline trimming cut 7 bases from V and 8 bases from J; bases unmatched to any gene: 9. The CDR3 contains 14 residues. Germline CDR1 MDHEN, CDR2 SYDVKM. DNA for the CDR3: TGTGCCAGCATATTGGGCGGGGGGGGCCATGAGCAGTTCTTC. Protein product: CASILGGGGHEQFF.

In its sample, this clonotype was seen many times. The genes are TRBV5-1 and TRBJ2-7; the match to TRBD1 covers 10 bases. Unmatched junction bases numbered 12, after V lost 4 bases and J lost 5 bases. CDR1 and CDR2 (germline): SGHRS, YFSETQ. The CDR3 is made up of 16 amino acids. The chain's CDR3 is CASSPLPQGTGDEQYF. In DNA form, the CDR3 reads TGCGCCAGCAGCCCACTGCCACAAGGGACAGGGGACGAGCAGTACTTC.

This clonotype has a handful of counts. The rearrangement joins TRBV20-1 to TRBJ2-1; 9 bases match TRBD2. This CDR3 has 17 amino acids. V shed 0 bases, J shed 8 bases, and the junction held 14 bases outside the gene matches. Per the germline V gene, CDR1 is DFQATT and CDR2 is SNEGSKA (reference sequence). The CDR3 protein is CSAREGTSTTGWDEQFF. The DNA for the CDR3 is TGCAGTGCTAGAGAGGGGACTAGCACCACAGGGTGGGATGAGCAGTTCTTC.

This chain uses TRBV7-9 with TRBJ1-1; D may be TRBD1 (6 bases). Trimming took 5 bases from V and 5 from J, leaving 12 bases between them. Germline lookup yields CDR1 SEHNR and CDR2 FQNEAQ (reference sequence). The CDR3 has 13 residues. CDR3 in DNA: TGTGCCAGCAGCCGGGACACCCAAACTGAAGCTTTCTTT. This sequence encodes CASSRDTQTEAFF.

The rearrangement links TRBV7-3 to TRBJ2-1; tentatively, D is TRBD1 (5 bases). The CDR3 has 14 residues. From germline, CDR1 is SGHTA and CDR2 FQGTGA. The V end was cut by 4 bases, the J end by 8 bases, with 15 bases between. The CDR3 DNA reads TGTGCCAGCAGCTATTCAGGGATTTCGGATGAGCAGTTCTTC. Protein product: CASSYSGISDEQFF.

This clonotype was found a few times. V usage is TRBV20-1 and J usage is TRBJ2-7, with D perhaps TRBD1 (6 bases). The V gene lost 1 base and the J gene lost 5 bases, with 6 bases spanning the gap. The germline CDR1 and CDR2 sequences are DFQATT and SNEGSKA (reference sequence). The CDR3 totals 11 residues. Here the CDR3 DNA reads TGCAGTGCTAGAGCAGGGGACGAGCAGTACTTC. Residues: CSARAGDEQYF.

This clonotype came up many times. CDR3 region: CASSYSPGWEETQYF. CDR3 nucleotides: TGTGCCAGCAGTTACTCTCCGGGGTGGGAAGAGACCCAGTACTTC. J is TRBJ2-5 and V is TRBV6-6; D might be TRBD2 (5 bases). V lost 0 bases to trimming and J lost 3 bases, with 11 bases between them. The CDR3 runs to 15 residues. Looked up from germline, CDR1 is MNHNY and CDR2 is SVGAGI (reference sequence).

This clonotype was detected a few times. The chain links TRBV4-1 to TRBJ2-1, with 8 bases that match TRBD2. Germline CDR1 is MGHRA and CDR2 is YSYEKL. CDR3 length equals 19 residues. With V trimmed by 4 bases and J by 0 bases, 14 bases remained unmatched. The CDR3 region has the DNA TGCGCCAGCAGCCCGAGTCGAGCGGGAGAGAGTGGCTCCTACAATGAGCAGTTCTTC. The encoded protein is CASSPSRAGESGSYNEQFF.

J is TRBJ2-1 and V is TRBV7-9, with TRBD2 identical over 10 bases. Trimming took 5 bases from V and 7 from J; bases not matched to a gene: 8. CDR1 and CDR2 (germline): SEHNR, FQNEAQ (reference sequence). This CDR3 has 15 residues. The CDR3 reads CASSQTSGRVNEQFF. CDR3 sequence (DNA): TGTGCCAGCAGCCAGACTAGCGGGCGCGTGAATGAGCAGTTCTTC.

The genes are TRBV5-6 and TRBJ2-1; possibly TRBD1 for D (6 bases). The CDR3 contains 14 residues. The germline V and J ends were trimmed by 5 bases and 7 bases, with 16 bases remaining between them. Germline V gene lookup returns CDR1 SGHDT and CDR2 YYEEEE. The CDR3 bases are TGTGCCAGCAGTTTTGGGGGCTTTGGGAATGAGCAGTTCTTC. It is translated as CASSFGGFGNEQFF.

This clonotype has more than one count but fewer than ten. The chain uses TRBV9 and TRBJ2-3, with D perhaps matching TRBD2 (6 bases). The CDR3 loop spans 16 amino acids. CDR1 is SGDLS and CDR2 is YYNGEE in the germline V gene. V lost 2 bases to trimming and J lost 4 bases, with 17 bases between them. DNA for the CDR3: TGTGCCAGCAGCGTTTTCGGGGGTTACCGAGCAGATACGCAGTATTTT. It encodes CASSVFGGYRADTQYF.

The chain recombines TRBV27 with TRBJ2-1; no clear D. Trimming pared 5 bases from V and 2 bases from J, leaving 7 bases between. Germline lookup yields CDR1 MNHEY and CDR2 SMNVEV (reference sequence). The CDR3 has 13 amino acids. The CDR3 DNA follows: TGTGCCAGCAGTATGGCGCCCTACAATGAGCAGTTCTTC. Its translation: CASSMAPYNEQFF.

This clonotype was seen a few times. The rearrangement uses TRBV20-1 and TRBJ2-7, with D possibly TRBD2 on 5 matching bases. This CDR3 is 14 amino acids long. Looked up from germline, CDR1 is DFQATT and CDR2 is SNEGSKA (reference sequence). V was clipped by 6 bases and J by 2 bases, with 17 bases between them. The CDR3 DNA reads as TGCAGTGCAGGAGTTACGGGGTCCCCCTACGAGCAGTACTTC. Translation: CSAGVTGSPYEQYF.

The chain joins TRBV29-1 to TRBJ1-1; D is unclear. The V gene's germline CDR1 is SQVTM and CDR2 ANQGSEA. The V end was cut by 5 bases, the J end by 8 bases, with 9 bases between. The CDR3 loop spans 10 amino acids. The CDR3 DNA follows: TGCAGCGTTCTACAGCACGAAGCTTTCTTT. Protein: CSVLQHEAFF.

In its sample, this clonotype was seen a few times. The chain couples TRBV5-1 to TRBJ2-7, with D possibly being TRBD2 (5 bases). The CDR3 has 14 residues. The ends were cut back, 2 bases at V and 7 bases at J, with 16 bases in the middle. Germline-derived CDR1 and CDR2 are SGHRS and YFSETQ. The CDR3 DNA sequence: TGCGCCAGCAGCTTTACGGGGTACGGGGAAGAGCAGTACTTC. Translating gives CASSFTGYGEEQYF. Based on the CDR3 plus reference TRBV5-1 and TRBJ2-7, the full variable domain is KAGVTQTPRYLIKTRGQQVTLSCSPISGHRSVSWYQQTPGQGLQFLFEYFSETQRNKGNFPGRFSGRQFSNSRSEMNVSTLELGDSALYLCASSFTGYGEEQYFGPGTRLTVT.

The chain combines TRBV2 with TRBJ1-2; D gene ambiguous. CDR3 length equals 15 residues. V shed 4 bases and J shed 0 bases, with 12 bases lying between them. CDR1 is SNHLY, CDR2 FYNNEI, per germline. The chain's CDR3 is CASSVRHLSNYGYTF. CDR3 nucleotides: TGTGCCAGCAGTGTACGACACCTGTCTAACTATGGCTACACCTTC.

This clonotype has just a few counts. The chain carries TRBV6-1 and TRBJ1-2; unclear D gene. Germline values: CDR1 MNHNS, CDR2 SASEGT. Trimming took 1 base from V and 4 from J, leaving 7 bases between them. The CDR3 is 13 residues long. The CDR3 nucleotides are TGTGCCAGCAGTGAAGGCAGCCGCTATGGCTACACCTTC. Residues: CASSEGSRYGYTF.

This clonotype was seen only a few times. The rearrangement uses TRBV2 and TRBJ2-1; D perhaps matches TRBD2 (6 bases). CDR1 is SNHLY and CDR2 is FYNNEI in the germline V gene. This CDR3 comprises 15 residues. The ends were cut back, 4 bases at V and 2 bases at J, with 12 bases in the middle. The CDR3 DNA reads TGTGCCAGCAGTGCCCTTGCTAGCGCCTACAATGAGCAGTTCTTC. Translating gives CASSALASAYNEQFF.